Sequencing of this T cell receptor beta chain was carried out in a study of regulatory T cells in long-lasting Graves disease. Both iRepertoire HTBI primers and Arm-PCR of CDR3 regions were used to build the TCR beta libraries. TCRdb processed the multiplex PCR reads anew with MiXCR; each CDR3 protein has one entry. The table records about 530,000 distinct CDR3 sequences, about 16% of them present only once. The CDR3 loop spans 15 amino acids. The V end was cut by 4 bases, the J end by 4 bases, with 17 bases between. CDR1 is SEHNR, CDR2 FQNEAQ, per germline (reference sequence). As for time point: newly diagnosed GD, antithyroid drugs for less than 3 months. The TCR library was made from RNA that had been extracted from PBMCs in TRIzol. This clonotype was observed many times. This sample was also put to use in a study of T cells in Graves' hyperthyroidism and ophthalmopathy.

The chain has TRBV7-9 and TRBJ2-7, with a weak D call TRBD1 (5 bases). The receptor was derived from a woman between 40 and 65 years old with Graves disease. The source was peripheral blood mononuclear cells (PBMCs), collected at new diagnosis, from a patient treated with antithyroid drugs. CDR3 sequence reads: CASSSPAGFGYEQYF. CDR3 bases: TGTGCCAGCAGCTCCCCAGCAGGGTTCGGGTACGAGCAGTACTTC.